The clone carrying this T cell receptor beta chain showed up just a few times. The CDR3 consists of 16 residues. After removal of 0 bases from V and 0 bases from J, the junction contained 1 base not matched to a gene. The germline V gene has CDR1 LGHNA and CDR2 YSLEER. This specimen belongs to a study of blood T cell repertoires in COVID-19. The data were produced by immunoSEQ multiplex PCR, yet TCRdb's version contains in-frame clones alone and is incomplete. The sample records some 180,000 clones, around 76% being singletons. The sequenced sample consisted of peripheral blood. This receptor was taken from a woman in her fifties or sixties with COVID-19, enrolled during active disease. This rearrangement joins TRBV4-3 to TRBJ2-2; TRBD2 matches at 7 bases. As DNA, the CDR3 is TGCGCCAGCAGCCAAGAAGCGGGACCGAACACCGGGGAGCTGTTTTTT. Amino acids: CASSQEAGPNTGELFF.